This T cell receptor (beta chain) is drawn from a study of beta chain features in type 1 diabetes. Study-wide points: Researchers report that Type 1 diabetes patients had moderately but significantly shorter TCRB CDR3s across all four CD4+ subsets.

V dropped 1 base and J dropped 8 bases, with 9 bases sitting between them. The CDR3 loop spans 13 amino acids. Germline assignment: CDR1 SGHDN and CDR2 FVKESK. Expressed TCRB transcripts got sequenced, as all isolated RNA was reverse transcribed. Some clones are missing from TCRdb's copy, which holds only in-frame ones; the method was immunoSEQ multiplex PCR. Counted here are hundreds of thousands of clones, 10% to 12% occurring once; the ten biggest clones make up about 0.042%. This clone was seen ten or more times. Its antigen is still unknown. The receptor's source is a woman aged 18-30 years in good health. What was sequenced was naive CD4+ T cells from blood. The chain is built from TRBV14 and TRBJ2-4; a weak D match, TRBD1 (5 bases). The CDR3 DNA reads as TGTGCCAGCAGCCAAGTCCCAGGGTACATTCAGTACTTC. Translating gives CASSQVPGYIQYF.